This T cell receptor beta chain was identified during a study of early T cells in non-severe SARS-CoV-2 infection. Study as a whole: Bulk RNA isolated from unsorted whole blood underwent sequencing; chains were not paired. Findings and limits, study-wide: Sequences matched to VDJdb favored anti-spike CD8 responses, while private and CD4 specificities were missed.

CDR1 DFQATT and CDR2 SNEGSKA come from the germline V gene (reference sequence). This CDR3 has 16 amino acids. The ends were cut back, 2 bases at V and 1 base at J, with 17 bases in the middle. Unique molecular identifiers (one per individual cDNA molecule) were attached. One entry per CDR3 protein, called by TCRdb with MiXCR from the 5' RACE reads. The table includes 60,000 to 70,000 distinct CDR3 sequences, approximately 6.1% detected once. This clonotype was observed many times. Its matching antigen is unknown. The input for sequencing was whole blood, taken at baseline. The chain has TRBV20-1 and TRBJ1-2; D might be TRBD1 (5 bases). This receptor was taken from an adult who was a healthcare worker with PCR-confirmed SARS-CoV-2 infection or an uninfected control (not recorded which). The DNA for the CDR3 is TGCAGTGCTAGATCCCCTTTCCGGGACGGTAACTATGGCTACACCTTC. Translating it yields CSARSPFRDGNYGYTF.